The following is a T cell receptor (beta chain) sequence with its context. Sequencing used immunoSEQ multiplex PCR; TCRdb keeps in-frame clones, though not all of them. Here the sample spans 200,000 to 250,000 clones, almost 90% being singletons. In germline, CDR1 is MNHEY, CDR2 SMNVEV (reference sequence). J was trimmed by 5 bases and V by 10 bases; bases with no gene match: 11. The CDR3 is 16 residues long. These data are taken from a study of cytomegalovirus exposure and HLA in healthy donors. The chain uses TRBV27 and TRBJ2-1; TRBD2 matches 13 bases. The receptor's source is a woman between 18 and 29 years old in good health and CMV-seronegative. The material sequenced was PBMCs. CDR3 sequence (DNA): TGTGCCACCAGGGGGACTAGCGGGGCCCTTAACAATGAGCAGTTCTTC. This codes for CATRGTSGALNNEQFF.